These T cell receptor beta chains were read from a single sample in a study of CD8 T cells in Susac syndrome. TCRdb re-analysed the immunoSEQ multiplex PCR reads in MiXCR, keeping a single row per CDR3 protein. The repertoire includes 400,000 to 550,000 distinct CDR3 sequences, around 85% of them detected once, and approximately 0.12% sits in the top ten. Material: CD8+ T cells from PBMCs. These receptors all stem from a human donor with multiple sclerosis. Both conserved end residues are part of each CDR3. The D gene is left open where the match is weak.

CSVLTGLTYEQYF	TRBD1	TRBJ2-7	13	TRBV29-1
CASKPTQTTEAFF	-	TRBJ1-1	13	TRBV27
CASSPPLRESGANVLTF	-	TRBJ2-6	17	TRBV18
CASRPRVDTQYF	-	TRBJ2-3	12	TRBV12-3/TRBV12-4
CASSFVTGGQETQYF	TRBD1	TRBJ2-5	15	TRBV5-6
CASSLSAGGGQETQYF	-	TRBJ2-5	16	TRBV27
CASRERETYGYTF	-	TRBJ1-2	13	TRBV6-1
CASSHPPGEQYF	-	TRBJ2-7	12	TRBV25-1
CASSITLMNTEAFF	-	TRBJ1-1	14	TRBV19
CASSFSGGTYNEQFF	-	TRBJ2-1	15	TRBV7-9
CATSPGTSGGGFYEQYF	TRBD2	TRBJ2-7	17	TRBV15
CASSGDGSYEQYF	-	TRBJ2-7	13	TRBV4-1
CASSEVGVGYYEQYF	-	TRBJ2-7	15	TRBV6-1
CASSWTGYDEQYF	-	TRBJ2-7	13	TRBV7-9
CASSFRNPGHSNYEQYF	-	TRBJ2-7	17	TRBV7-2
CASSDPTGNTEAFF	-	TRBJ1-1	14	TRBV19
CASSLFFLQTDTQYF	-	TRBJ2-3	15	TRBV5-1
CASSPVVHGGRNTGELFF	-	TRBJ2-2	18	TRBV3-1
CASTLGGEQFF	-	TRBJ2-1	11	TRBV27
CASSPISGYEQFF	-	TRBJ2-1	13	TRBV27
CASSLRRRDYSNQPQHF	-	TRBJ1-5	17	TRBV19
CASSPTTSEYNEQFF	TRBD2	TRBJ2-1	15	TRBV7-9